This T cell receptor (beta chain) was sequenced for a study of T cells in Graves' hyperthyroidism and ophthalmopathy. Researchers amplified the TCR beta CDR3 regions from RNA transcripts. Carried out on the TCR CDR3, a first-round RT-PCR used the HTBI primer set. TCRdb re-called the multiplex PCR reads with MiXCR, one entry per CDR3 protein. The sample records about 300,000 distinct CDR3 sequences, roughly 19% being singletons. This CDR3 spans 16 amino acids. CDR1 is MGHDK and CDR2 is SYGVNS in the germline V gene. V shed 4 bases, J shed 5 bases, and the junction held 7 bases outside the gene matches.

The TCR originated in a man aged 45-60 years with Graves' ophthalmopathy. The sample taken for sequencing was blood. The genes are TRBV25-1 and TRBJ2-2; 10 bases agree with TRBD1. CDR3 region: CASSGPGQGQTGELFF. For the CDR3, the DNA is TGTGCCAGCAGTGGACCGGGACAGGGGCAAACCGGGGAGCTGTTTTTT.